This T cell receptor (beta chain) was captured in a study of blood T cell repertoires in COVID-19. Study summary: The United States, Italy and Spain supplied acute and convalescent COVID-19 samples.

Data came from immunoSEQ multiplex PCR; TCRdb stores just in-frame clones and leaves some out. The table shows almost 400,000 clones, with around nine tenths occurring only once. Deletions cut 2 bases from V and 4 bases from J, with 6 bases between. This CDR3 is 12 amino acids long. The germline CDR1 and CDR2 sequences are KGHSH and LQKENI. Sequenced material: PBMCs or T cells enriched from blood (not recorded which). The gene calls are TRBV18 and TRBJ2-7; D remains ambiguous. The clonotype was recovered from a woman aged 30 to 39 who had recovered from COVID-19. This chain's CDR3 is CASSPNNYEQYF. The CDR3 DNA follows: TGTGCCAGCTCACCAAATAATTACGAGCAGTACTTC.